The clone carrying this T cell receptor beta chain was recorded once. The antigen remains unidentified. The CDR3 is made up of 14 amino acids. Germline-derived CDR1 and CDR2 are SQVTM and ANQGSEA. V was shortened by 7 bases and J by 3 bases, with 16 bases between the two germline ends. Patients had either synchronous oligometastatic disease or delayed solitary brain metastasis recurrence. Assay used: immunoSEQ multiplex PCR; TCRdb lists only in-frame clones, some missing. Among about 3,000 clones listed, around 93% were seen once. The data originate from a study of T cells in lung cancer brain metastases. Overall study: Primary and brain metastasis specimens were taken a median around 340 days apart. Study results and caveats: Preoperative corticosteroid effects on brain metastasis T cell infiltration were not controlled.

The rearrangement uses TRBV29-1 and TRBJ2-1, with TRBD1 as a possible D gene (7 bases). This clonotype was obtained from a man in his 70s with non-small cell lung cancer. Input material: tumor tissue from the primary lung tumor. The CDR3 spells CSAGRGQSYNEQFF. The CDR3 DNA reads as TGCAGCGCGGGGCGGGGACAGAGCTACAATGAGCAGTTCTTC.